This T cell receptor beta chain derives from a study of circulating and synovial CD4+ cells in juvenile arthritis. Germline V gives CDR1 SGHAT, CDR2 FQDESV (reference sequence). The CDR3 is 16 amino acids. V lost 1 base and J lost 8, with 18 bases in between. This clone was counted a few times. Generated by immunoSEQ multiplex PCR, the TCRdb table keeps only in-frame clones and is missing some. The sample shows tens of thousands of clones, roughly 96% of them seen only once. The sequence was collected from a human donor with juvenile idiopathic arthritis. The sample taken for sequencing was CD4+ T cells from blood. The chain joins TRBV11-1 to TRBJ2-1; perhaps TRBD2 as D (6 bases). The CDR3 DNA is TGTGCCAGCAGCTTAGATGCTGGGACTCCCGGCTATGAGCAGTTCTTC. Translating it yields CASSLDAGTPGYEQFF. The full variable domain, with the rest looked up from reference TRBV11-1 and TRBJ2-1, is EAEVAQSPRYKITEKSQAVAFWCDPISGHATLYWYRQILGQGPELLVQFQDESVVDDSQLPKDRFSAERLKGVDSTLKIQPAELGDSAMYLCASSLDAGTPGYEQFFGPGTRLTVL.